Following are 24 T cell receptor beta chains from one sample sequenced in a study of OX40 agonist ivuxolimab in advanced cancers. Only in-frame clones appear in the TCRdb table, and some are missing; sequencing was by immunoSEQ multiplex PCR. Among fewer than 45,000 clones listed, roughly 82% were seen once. Source: CD4+ or CD8+ T cells sorted from blood, taken in a trial of the OX40 agonist ivuxolimab. These receptors came from an adult with an advanced solid tumor such as melanoma, head and neck, liver or kidney cancer.

The chain links TRBV25-1 to TRBJ2-1, with 8 bases aligning to TRBD2. V dropped 6 bases and J dropped 5; count of bases not matched to a gene: 6. The CDR3 sequence is 14 residues long. Looked up from germline, CDR1 is MGHDK and CDR2 is SYGVNS. The CDR3: CASRTAGANNEQFF. The CDR3 nucleotides read TGTGCCAGCAGAACAGCGGGGGCCAACAATGAGCAGTTCTTC.

A note on this clone: Sequence at one end of the junction differs from germline and may be a read error. The chain is built from TRBV7-7 and TRBJ2-5, with TRBD2 identical over 11 bases. The CDR3 length is 15 residues. The germline V gene encodes CDR1 SSHAT and CDR2 FNYEAQ (reference sequence). This CDR3 reads CASSPGLAGGGTQYF. The CDR3 DNA sequence: TGTGCTAGCAGTCCAGGGCTAGCGGGGGGAGGGACCCAGTACTTC.

The chain is built from TRBV30 and TRBJ1-6; no clear D gene. CDR3 length: 15 residues. Trimming pared 3 bases from V and 3 bases from J, leaving 12 bases between. Germline V CDR1 and CDR2: GTSNPN, SVGIG (reference sequence). CDR3 nucleotide sequence: TGTGCCTGGAGCCCAAGGACCCTCTATAATTCACCCCTCCACTTT. Translating gives CAWSPRTLYNSPLHF.

This chain links TRBV18 with TRBJ2-1; D is possibly TRBD1 (5 bases). The germline V gene has CDR1 KGHSH and CDR2 LQKENI. The CDR3 runs 15 residues. Trimming removed 3 bases at V and 6 bases at J, with 15 bases between. The chain's CDR3 is CASSPVRIGANEQFF. For the CDR3, the DNA is TGTGCCAGCTCACCGGTTCGCATAGGGGCCAATGAGCAGTTCTTC.

This chain uses TRBV5-1 with TRBJ1-5; TRBD1 is a possible D gene (5 bases). The CDR3 consists of 15 residues. The ends were cut back, 3 bases at V and 4 bases at J, with 14 bases in the middle. Germline V gene lookup returns CDR1 SGHRS and CDR2 YFSETQ. DNA for the CDR3: TGCGCCAGCAGCTCCATGGGGGGTTTAAATCAGCCCCAGCATTTT. It codes for CASSSMGGLNQPQHF.

The rearrangement links TRBV2 to TRBJ2-1; 9 bases are a match to TRBD2. This CDR3 spans 13 amino acids. Germline values: CDR1 SNHLY, CDR2 FYNNEI. Trimming took 4 bases from V and 7 from J; bases not matched to a gene: 2. CDR3 residues: CASSVRGGNEQFF. The CDR3 nucleotides are TGTGCCAGCAGTGTGCGGGGGGGGAATGAGCAGTTCTTC.

This clone was detected a few times. This chain connects TRBV9 to TRBJ1-1; tentative D call: TRBD1 (6 bases). V gave up 2 bases and J gave up 2 bases, with 13 bases separating them. This CDR3 is 15 amino acids long. Germline loops: CDR1 SGDLS, CDR2 YYNGEE. CDR3 residues: CASSVTGTQNTEAFF. CDR3 nucleotides: TGTGCCAGCAGCGTCACTGGGACACAAAACACTGAAGCTTTCTTT.

The chain joins TRBV19 to TRBJ2-3; D may be TRBD2 (7 bases). Germline V lookup: CDR1 LNHDA, CDR2 SQIVND (reference sequence). Trimming cost V 3 bases and J 5 bases, with 18 bases left between them. The CDR3 covers 16 residues. CDR3 sequence: CASSMSGGGRVDTQYF. The CDR3 DNA reads TGTGCCAGTAGTATGTCTGGCGGGGGCAGGGTAGATACGCAGTATTTT.

The rearrangement uses TRBV7-9 and TRBJ1-2; no clear D gene. Trimming stripped 3 bases from V and 5 bases from J, with 7 bases between. The germline gives CDR1 SEHNR, CDR2 FQNEAQ (reference sequence). The CDR3 length is 12 residues. The DNA for the CDR3 is TGTGCCAGCAGCTTTAGGGAATATGGCTACACCTTC. It is translated as CASSFREYGYTF.

The V gene is TRBV20-1, the J gene TRBJ2-3; D call uncertain. This CDR3 has 11 residues. In germline, CDR1 is DFQATT, CDR2 SNEGSKA (reference sequence). The ends were cut back, 8 bases at V and 4 bases at J, with 10 bases in the middle. The CDR3 region is CSCSFPDTQYF. CDR3 DNA: TGCAGTTGTAGTTTTCCAGATACGCAGTATTTT.

This rearrangement joins TRBV28 to TRBJ2-7, with 8 bases matching TRBD2. The V gene end was trimmed by 3 bases and the J gene end by 2 bases; junction bases not matched to a gene: 3. Per the germline V gene, CDR1 is MDHEN and CDR2 is SYDVKM. The CDR3 contains 14 residues. The DNA for the CDR3 is TGTGCCAGCAGTTTGCTAGCGGGCACCTACGAGCAGTACTTC. Amino acid sequence: CASSLLAGTYEQYF.

CDR3 in amino acids: CAISADDTHEQYF. The CDR3 DNA follows: TGTGCCATCAGTGCCGACGATACTCACGAGCAGTACTTC. This sequence joins TRBV10-3 and TRBJ2-7; D uncertain. Per germline, CDR1 ENHRY and CDR2 SYGVKD. The CDR3 loop spans 13 amino acids. Trimming removed 4 bases from V and 5 bases from J, with 12 bases in between.

The V call is TRBV5-4, the J call TRBJ1-2; D may be TRBD1 (6 bases). Germline CDR1 and CDR2: SGHNT and YYREEE (reference sequence). This CDR3 region has 14 residues. The V and J ends lost 5 bases and 5 bases respectively, with 16 bases between them. CDR3 sequence reads: CASRPGGGAYGYTF. The CDR3 region has the DNA TGTGCCAGCAGACCGGGAGGGGGGGCGTATGGCTACACCTTC.

The genes are TRBV2 and TRBJ1-5; D perhaps matches TRBD1 (6 bases). Trimming took off 1 base at V and 6 bases at J, with 13 bases between the two ends. The CDR3 contains 15 residues. Germline CDR1 SNHLY, CDR2 FYNNEI. This CDR3 is CASSEDRVSGQPQHF. CDR3 bases: TGTGCCAGCAGTGAAGACAGGGTAAGCGGTCAGCCCCAGCATTTT.

Concerning this clone itself: Other DNA sequences in this specimen translate into the identical CDR3. J is TRBJ1-2 and V is TRBV29-1, with D hard to call. The V gene's germline CDR1 is SQVTM and CDR2 ANQGSEA. The V end was cut by 5 bases, the J end by 2 bases, with 9 bases between. The CDR3 length is 12 residues. In nucleotides, the CDR3 is TGCAGCGTTCGGGGAGCCAACTATGGCTACACCTTC. Residues: CSVRGANYGYTF.

The genes are TRBV28 and TRBJ1-3; D ambiguous. V lost 3 bases and J lost 0, with 6 bases in between. Germline V gives CDR1 MDHEN, CDR2 SYDVKM. The CDR3 is 14 amino acids. In DNA, the CDR3 is TGTGCCAGCAGTTTTGGGTTCTCTGGAAACACCATATATTTT. Residues: CASSFGFSGNTIYF.

The gene calls are TRBV10-1 and TRBJ2-2, with unresolved D. This CDR3 is 14 amino acids long. Germline-derived CDR1 and CDR2 are WNHNN and SYGVQD (reference sequence). The V and J ends lost 6 bases and 7 bases respectively, with 15 bases between them. CDR3 sequence (DNA): TGCGCCAGCAGGGGGTCCACCCCTGGCGGGGAGCTGTTTTTT. Its protein is CASRGSTPGGELFF.

V and J are TRBV6-1 and TRBJ1-2; tentative D call: TRBD1 (6 bases). The CDR3 totals 13 residues. Germline lookup yields CDR1 MNHNS and CDR2 SASEGT. V dropped 7 bases and J dropped 6 bases, with 15 bases sitting between them. The CDR3 nucleotides read TGTGCCAGCACCATAAGAGAGGGGGATGGCTACACCTTC. Translating gives CASTIREGDGYTF.

This chain uses TRBV19 with TRBJ2-3; no reliable D call. Trimming removed 6 bases at V and 4 bases at J, with 8 bases between. Germline CDR1 is LNHDA and CDR2 is SQIVND (reference sequence). The CDR3 covers 12 residues. This CDR3 reads CASSSWADTQYF. The CDR3 nucleotides are TGTGCCAGTAGCTCGTGGGCAGATACGCAGTATTTT.

This chain connects TRBV5-4 to TRBJ2-2, with D possibly TRBD1 on 6 matching bases. V lost 5 bases, J lost 7 bases, and 12 bases lay in between. Germline V gives CDR1 SGHNT, CDR2 YYREEE (reference sequence). The CDR3 has 13 residues. CDR3 nucleotides: TGTGCCAGCAGTAGACAGGAGAGCGGGGAGCTGTTTTTT. This encodes CASSRQESGELFF.

This chain links TRBV28 with TRBJ2-5, with a possible D match to TRBD1 (6 bases). CDR3 length: 14 residues. Germline-derived CDR1 and CDR2 are MDHEN and SYDVKM. The ends were cut back, 6 bases at V and 5 bases at J, with 16 bases in the middle. CDR3 in DNA: TGTGCCAGCAGCTTCAGGGGCCCCCCGGAGACCCAGTACTTC. As protein: CASSFRGPPETQYF.

This clone was recorded once. The chain links TRBV30 to TRBJ2-7; 9 nucleotides align to TRBD1. V was clipped by 4 bases and J by 2 bases; unmatched bases: 3. The CDR3 runs 13 residues. Germline CDR1 GTSNPN, CDR2 SVGIG (reference sequence). The CDR3 reads CAWKGDRAYEQYF. The CDR3 DNA sequence: TGTGCCTGGAAGGGGGACAGGGCCTACGAGCAGTACTTC.

This rearrangement joins TRBV19 to TRBJ2-1; TRBD1 matches 9 bases. Germline V gives CDR1 LNHDA, CDR2 SQIVND (reference sequence). V lost 3 bases to trimming and J lost 7 bases; unmatched junction nucleotides: 1. CDR3 length: 13 amino acids. CDR3 nucleotides: TGTGCCAGTAGTATTGACAGGGGGAATGAGCAGTTCTTC. Its translation is CASSIDRGNEQFF. Complete variable domain (other parts from reference TRBV19 and TRBJ2-1): DGGITQSPKYLFRKEGQNVTLSCEQNLNHDAMYWYRQDPGQGLRLIYYSQIVNDFQKGDIAEGYSVSREKKESFPLTVTSAQKNPTAFYLCASSIDRGNEQFFGPGTRLTVL.

J is TRBJ2-1 and V is TRBV15, with 8 bases matching TRBD1. The J segment lost 8 bases and the V segment lost 1 base, leaving 7 bases of the junction unmatched. There are 15 residues in the CDR3. Germline CDR1 LNHNV, CDR2 YYDKDF (reference sequence). Here the CDR3 reads CATSRADRGVYEQFF. Written as DNA, the CDR3 is TGTGCCACCAGCAGAGCAGACAGGGGAGTATATGAGCAGTTCTTC.